This T cell receptor beta chain was identified in a study of low-dose radiotherapy and immunotherapy resistance in tumors. The time point was: before trial treatment. There are many counts of this clonotype. Alpha and beta chains were covered, as first-strand cDNA relied on TRAV- and TRBV-specific primers. It was with a constant-region primer and a V-primer adapter that TCRs were amplified over approximately 18 PCR cycles. TCRdb recomputed calls from the reads with MiXCR, one row per CDR3 protein. In the table there are 75,000 to 95,000 distinct CDR3 sequences, under 9.5% of which are singletons. There are 16 residues in the CDR3. CDR1 and CDR2 from the germline V gene are ENHRY and SYGVKD. J lost 2 bases, V lost 4 bases, and 7 bases had no gene match.

Here the sequenced sample was PBMCs, taken before treatment. This chain joins TRBV10-3 and TRBJ2-5, with TRBD2 matching 10 bases. This sequence was found in a male donor with prostate cancer. CDR3 loop: CAISVASGSRQETQYF. The DNA of the CDR3 is TGTGCCATCAGTGTGGCTAGCGGGAGTCGGCAAGAGACCCAGTACTTC.